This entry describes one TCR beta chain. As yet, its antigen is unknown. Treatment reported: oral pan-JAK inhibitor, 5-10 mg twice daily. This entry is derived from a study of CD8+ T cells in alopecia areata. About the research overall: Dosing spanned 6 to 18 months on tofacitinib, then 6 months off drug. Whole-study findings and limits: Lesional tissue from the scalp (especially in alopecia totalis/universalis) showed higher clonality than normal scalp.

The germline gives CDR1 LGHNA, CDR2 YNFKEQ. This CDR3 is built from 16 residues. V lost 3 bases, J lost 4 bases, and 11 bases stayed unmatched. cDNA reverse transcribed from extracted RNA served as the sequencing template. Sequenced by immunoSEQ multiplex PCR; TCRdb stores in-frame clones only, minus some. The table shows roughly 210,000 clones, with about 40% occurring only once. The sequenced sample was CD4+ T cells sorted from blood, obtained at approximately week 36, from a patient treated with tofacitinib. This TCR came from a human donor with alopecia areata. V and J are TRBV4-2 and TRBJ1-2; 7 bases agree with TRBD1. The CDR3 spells CASSQAGMGQSYGYTF. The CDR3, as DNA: TGTGCCAGCAGCCAGGCCGGAATGGGACAGAGCTATGGCTACACCTTC.